This T cell receptor beta chain was retrieved from a study of CD8+ T cells in alopecia areata (dated by TCRdb to between 2018 and 2020). With respect to the entire study: Treated patients were enrolled in an open-label pilot trial of oral tofacitinib, 5 to 10 mg twice daily, for moderate-to-severe alopecia areata. Tofacitinib was administered for 6 to 18 months, and 6 months of follow-up off drug were then conducted to assess delayed response and recurrence. The SALT score, which quantifies the percentage of affected scalp surface area, was used to measure disease severity in treated patients. Scalp clonality was compared across normal scalp (n=4), patchy alopecia areata scalp (n=8), and alopecia totalis/universalis scalp (n=8). In both human patients and the C3H/HeJ mouse model, the study applied high-throughput TCRbeta sequencing to look at T cell clonal expansion in alopecia areata. immunoSEQ multiplex PCR using 35 Vbeta forward primers and 13 Jbeta reverse primers was used to amplify TCRbeta CDR3 regions. Patients on tofacitinib were biopsied at baseline and after 4 and 24 weeks of treatment, and several of the patients also had a later scalp biopsy. Scalp tissue and sorted CD4+ and CD8+ peripheral blood T cells from patchy and totalis/universalis alopecia areata patients and from healthy controls were covered by human TCRbeta sequencing. The RNA source kit depended on sample type: the PAXgene miRNA kit for fixed scalp, the miRNeasy kit for PBMCs, and the RNeasy kit for mouse skin.

The time point label for this specimen denotes: around 29 days on oral tofacitinib. The treatment or condition label corresponds to: oral pan-JAK inhibitor, 5-10 mg twice daily. Lesional scalp punch biopsies and peripheral blood were collected from alopecia areata patients. PBMCs were isolated by density centrifugation and stained for CD3, CD4 and CD8, and CD4+ and CD8+ T cells were sorted on a FACSAria. Libraries were prepared through the immunoSEQ multiplex PCR assay. For TCR sequencing, RNA was extracted from every sample and reverse transcribed into cDNA to serve as template. SuperScript III was used to make first-strand cDNA, primed with a 2:1 mix of oligo-dT and random hexamers. A synthetic immune receptor repertoire was used to assess amplification bias, and residual bias was removed computationally. The study's own analysis went as follows. Raw reads were preprocessed for error removal, and CDR3 was defined according to IMGT conventions as running from the conserved cysteine to phenylalanine. Clonality was calculated as 1 minus Shannon entropy normalized by log2 of the number of productive unique TCRs. Whether each scalp clone was CD4 or CD8 was inferred by checking scalp TCRbeta sequences against the CD4 and CD8 repertoires from sorted blood. The clones in this table, taken by TCRdb from immuneACCESS, are in-frame only. Not every clone is retained; where verified, under half of the shortfall comes from an unresolved V gene, and the cause of the rest is unknown. V and J calls and clone size are those listed in that table; D and trimming were worked out from the DNA. Present in this sample are some 190,000 clones, around 56% of which were seen just once. The biggest ten clones account for approximately 0.63% of the sample.

This clone was seen once. Its antigen target is currently unknown. It has no much larger one-base neighbor in the sample; base qualities were not kept. Points the paper makes about the study in general: Because the treated cohort was small and had just a single nonresponder, larger studies are needed to establish links between baseline CD8+ expansion and response. Tofacitinib significantly lowered scalp clonality and the number of expanded CD8+ clones among the top 100 scalp clones. Compared with normal scalp, lesional scalp, particularly in alopecia totalis/universalis, had higher clonality and more expanded CD8+ clones, which suggests antigenic drive. Scalp TCR repertoire analysis is complicated because resident alphabeta T cells in normal human skin are also sequenced, whereas mouse skin is dominated by gammadelta T cells. Many expanded lesional clones persisted in scalp and blood during tofacitinib treatment, which may partly explain relapse after stopping treatment. Shared TCR sequences between patients were less evident than in mice, which may be partly attributable to HLA diversity in the patient population.

CDR1 and CDR2, per the germline V gene, are MGHRA and YSYEKL. V trim: 3 bases; J trim: 4 bases; unmatched bases: 2. The CDR3 goes from the cysteine to the phenylalanine over 14 residues. CDR3 DNA is the only sequence kept; it has 42 bases, read in frame from the first base. Material: CD4+ T cells sorted from blood, obtained at week 4, from a patient treated with tofacitinib. Recombination connected TRBV4-1 to TRBJ1-4; 7 junctional bases match TRBD1. This sequence originates from a human donor with alopecia areata. The DNA is as follows: TGCGCCAGCAGCCAGACAGGGAATAATGAAAAACTGTTTTTT. This yields the protein CASSQTGNNEKLFF.